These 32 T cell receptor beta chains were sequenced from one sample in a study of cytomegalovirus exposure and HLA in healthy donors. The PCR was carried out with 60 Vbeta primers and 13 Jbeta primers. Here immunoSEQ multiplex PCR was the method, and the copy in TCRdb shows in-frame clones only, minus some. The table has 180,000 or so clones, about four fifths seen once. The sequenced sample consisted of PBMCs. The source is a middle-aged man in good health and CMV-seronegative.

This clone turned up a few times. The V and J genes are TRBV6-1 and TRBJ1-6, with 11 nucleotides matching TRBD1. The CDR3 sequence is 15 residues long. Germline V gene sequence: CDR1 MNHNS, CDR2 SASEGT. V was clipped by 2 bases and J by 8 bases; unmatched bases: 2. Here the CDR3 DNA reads TGTGCCAGCAGTGAATGGGGACAGGGGGATTCACCCCTCCACTTT. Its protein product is CASSEWGQGDSPLHF.

For the CDR3, the DNA is TGTGCCAGCAGCAGGACTAGCGGGGGACGCACAGATACGCAGTATTTT. Translating gives CASSRTSGGRTDTQYF. V usage is TRBV5-8 and J usage is TRBJ2-3; 13 bases match TRBD2. The CDR3 has 16 residues. Germline V gives CDR1 SGHTS, CDR2 YDEGEE. After removal of 4 bases from V and 1 base from J, the junction contained 3 bases not matched to a gene.

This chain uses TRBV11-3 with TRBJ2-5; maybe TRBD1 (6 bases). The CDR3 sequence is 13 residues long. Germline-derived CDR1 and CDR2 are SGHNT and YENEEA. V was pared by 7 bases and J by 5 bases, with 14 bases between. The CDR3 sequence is CASTTGYGETQYF. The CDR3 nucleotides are TGTGCCAGCACTACAGGGTACGGGGAGACCCAGTACTTC.

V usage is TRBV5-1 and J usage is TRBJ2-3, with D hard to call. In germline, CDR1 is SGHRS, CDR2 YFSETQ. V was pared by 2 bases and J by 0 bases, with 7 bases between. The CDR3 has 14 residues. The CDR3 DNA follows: TGCGCCAGCAGCTTACGGTCCAGCACAGATACGCAGTATTTT. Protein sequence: CASSLRSSTDTQYF.

CDR3 nucleotide sequence: TGTGCCAGCAGACCGGGCGGGGGGGCCTCCTACGAGCAGTACTTC. Translated: CASRPGGGASYEQYF. The chain combines TRBV7-2 with TRBJ2-7, with 9 bases matching TRBD2. Looked up from germline, CDR1 is SGHTA and CDR2 is FQGNSA. V was clipped by 6 bases and J by 0 bases; unmatched bases: 6. The CDR3 is 15 amino acids.

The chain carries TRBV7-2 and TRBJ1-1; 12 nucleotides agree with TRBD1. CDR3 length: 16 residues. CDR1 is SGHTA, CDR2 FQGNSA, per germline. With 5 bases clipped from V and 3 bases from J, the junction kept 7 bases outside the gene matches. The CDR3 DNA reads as TGTGCCAGCAGCCCAGGGGGGACAGGGGGCGACACTGAAGCTTTCTTT. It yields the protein CASSPGGTGGDTEAFF.

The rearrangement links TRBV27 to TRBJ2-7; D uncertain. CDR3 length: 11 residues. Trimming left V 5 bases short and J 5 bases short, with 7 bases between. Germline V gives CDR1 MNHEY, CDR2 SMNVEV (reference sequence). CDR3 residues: CASSPIHEQYF. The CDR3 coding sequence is TGTGCCAGCAGTCCCATCCACGAGCAGTACTTC.

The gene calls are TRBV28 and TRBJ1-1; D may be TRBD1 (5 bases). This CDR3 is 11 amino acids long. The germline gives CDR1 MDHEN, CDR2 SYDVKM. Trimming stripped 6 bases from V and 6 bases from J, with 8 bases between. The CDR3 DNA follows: TGTGCCAGCAGGCGGGACGCTGAAGCTTTCTTT. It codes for CASRRDAEAFF.

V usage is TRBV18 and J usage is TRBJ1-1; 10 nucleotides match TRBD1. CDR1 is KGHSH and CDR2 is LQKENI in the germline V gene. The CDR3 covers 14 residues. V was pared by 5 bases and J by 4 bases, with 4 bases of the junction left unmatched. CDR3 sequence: CASSADRGLTEAFF. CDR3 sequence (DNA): TGTGCCAGCTCAGCAGACAGGGGGCTCACTGAAGCTTTCTTT.

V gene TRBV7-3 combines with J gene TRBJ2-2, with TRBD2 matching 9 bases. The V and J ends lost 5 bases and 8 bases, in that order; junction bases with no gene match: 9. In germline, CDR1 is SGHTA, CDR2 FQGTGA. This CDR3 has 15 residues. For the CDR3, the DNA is TGTGCCAGCAGCCCCCTAGGGCTAGCGGGAGGGGAGCTGTTTTTT. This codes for CASSPLGLAGGELFF.

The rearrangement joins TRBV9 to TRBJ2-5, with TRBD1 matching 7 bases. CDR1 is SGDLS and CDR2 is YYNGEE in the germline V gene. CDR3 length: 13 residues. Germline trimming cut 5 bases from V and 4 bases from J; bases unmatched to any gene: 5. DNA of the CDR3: TGTGCCAGCAGAGGTACAGGGGCAGAGACCCAGTACTTC. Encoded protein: CASRGTGAETQYF.

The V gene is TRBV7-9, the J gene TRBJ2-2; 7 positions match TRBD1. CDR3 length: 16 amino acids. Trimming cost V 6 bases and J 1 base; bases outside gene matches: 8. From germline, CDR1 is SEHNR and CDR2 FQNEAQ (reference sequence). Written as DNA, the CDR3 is TGTGCCAGCAGTTGGACCGGGACAGAGAACACCGGGGAGCTGTTTTTT. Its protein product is CASSWTGTENTGELFF.

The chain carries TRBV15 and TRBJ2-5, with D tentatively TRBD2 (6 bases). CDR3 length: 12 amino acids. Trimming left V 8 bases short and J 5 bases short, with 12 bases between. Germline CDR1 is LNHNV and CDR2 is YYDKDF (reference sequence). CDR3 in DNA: TGTGCCACCTCAGGAGGGCGGGAGACCCAGTACTTC. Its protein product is CATSGGRETQYF.

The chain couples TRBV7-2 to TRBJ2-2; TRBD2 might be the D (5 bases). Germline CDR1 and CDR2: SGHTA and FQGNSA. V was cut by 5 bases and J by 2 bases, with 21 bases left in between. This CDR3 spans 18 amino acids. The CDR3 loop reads CASSPRLPAGGNTGELFF. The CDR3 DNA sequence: TGTGCCAGCAGCCCCCGCCTGCCGGCGGGCGGAAACACCGGGGAGCTGTTTTTT.

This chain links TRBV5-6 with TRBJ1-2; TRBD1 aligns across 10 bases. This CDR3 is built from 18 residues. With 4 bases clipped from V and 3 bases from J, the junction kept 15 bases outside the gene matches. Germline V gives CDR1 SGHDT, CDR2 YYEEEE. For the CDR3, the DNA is TGTGCCAGCAGCCTACAGACAGGGGGCCGGGAACGTGACTATGGCTACACCTTC. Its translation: CASSLQTGGRERDYGYTF. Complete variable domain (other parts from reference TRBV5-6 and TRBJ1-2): DAGVTQSPTHLIKTRGQQVTLRCSPKSGHDTVSWYQQALGQGPQFIFQYYEEEERQRGNFPDRFSGHQFPNYSSELNVNALLLGDSALYLCASSLQTGGRERDYGYTFGSGTRLTVV.

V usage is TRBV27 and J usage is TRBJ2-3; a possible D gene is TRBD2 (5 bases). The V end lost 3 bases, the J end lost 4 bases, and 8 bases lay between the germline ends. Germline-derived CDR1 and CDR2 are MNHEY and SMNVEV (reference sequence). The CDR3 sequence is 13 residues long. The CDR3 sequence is CASSLSEADTQYF. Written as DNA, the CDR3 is TGTGCCAGCAGTTTGTCGGAGGCAGATACGCAGTATTTT.

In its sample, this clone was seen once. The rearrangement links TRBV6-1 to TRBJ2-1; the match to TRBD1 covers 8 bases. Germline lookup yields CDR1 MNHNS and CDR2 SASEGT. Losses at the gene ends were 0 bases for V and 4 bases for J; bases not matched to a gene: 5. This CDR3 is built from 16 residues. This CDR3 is CASSEARGQGYNEQFF. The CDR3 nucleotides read TGTGCCAGCAGTGAAGCGCGAGGACAGGGATACAATGAGCAGTTCTTC.

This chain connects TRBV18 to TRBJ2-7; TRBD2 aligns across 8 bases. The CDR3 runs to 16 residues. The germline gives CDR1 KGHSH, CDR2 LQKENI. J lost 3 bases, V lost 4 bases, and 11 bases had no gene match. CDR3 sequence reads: CASSRGSGDFRYEQYF. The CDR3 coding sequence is TGTGCCAGCTCACGGGGTAGCGGGGATTTTCGCTACGAGCAGTACTTC.

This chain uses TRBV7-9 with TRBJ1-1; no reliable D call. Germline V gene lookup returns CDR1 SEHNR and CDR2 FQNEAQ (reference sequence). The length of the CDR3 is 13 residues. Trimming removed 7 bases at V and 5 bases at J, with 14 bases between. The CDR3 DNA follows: TGTGCCAGCACCCAAAACTTCGGTACTGAAGCTTTCTTT. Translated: CASTQNFGTEAFF.

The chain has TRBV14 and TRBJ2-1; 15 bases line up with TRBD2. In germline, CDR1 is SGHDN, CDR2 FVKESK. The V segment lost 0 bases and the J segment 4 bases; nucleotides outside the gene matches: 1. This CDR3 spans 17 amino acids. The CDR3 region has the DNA TGTGCCAGCAGCCAAGACGGGACTAGCGGGAGGTACAATGAGCAGTTCTTC. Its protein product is CASSQDGTSGRYNEQFF.

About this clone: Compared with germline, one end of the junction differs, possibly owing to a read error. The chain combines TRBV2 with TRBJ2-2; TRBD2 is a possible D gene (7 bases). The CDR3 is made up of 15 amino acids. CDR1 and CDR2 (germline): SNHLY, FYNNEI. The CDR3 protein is CASPPRGQEHRGAVF. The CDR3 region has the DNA TGTGCCAGCCCCCCGCGGGGGCAAGAACACCGGGGAGCTGTTTTT.

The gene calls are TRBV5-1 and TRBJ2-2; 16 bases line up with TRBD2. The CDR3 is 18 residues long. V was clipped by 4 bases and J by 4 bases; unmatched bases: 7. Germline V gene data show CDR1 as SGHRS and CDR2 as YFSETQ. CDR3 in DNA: TGCGCCAGCAGCCCGGGACTAGCGGGAGGGCCGGGCACCGGGGAGCTGTTTTTT. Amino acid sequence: CASSPGLAGGPGTGELFF.

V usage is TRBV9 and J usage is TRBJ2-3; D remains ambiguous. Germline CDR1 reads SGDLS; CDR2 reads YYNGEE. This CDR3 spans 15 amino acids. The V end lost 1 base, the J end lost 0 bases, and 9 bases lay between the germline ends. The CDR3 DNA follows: TGTGCCAGCAGCGTAAGCGTATCTAGCACAGATACGCAGTATTTT. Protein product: CASSVSVSSTDTQYF.

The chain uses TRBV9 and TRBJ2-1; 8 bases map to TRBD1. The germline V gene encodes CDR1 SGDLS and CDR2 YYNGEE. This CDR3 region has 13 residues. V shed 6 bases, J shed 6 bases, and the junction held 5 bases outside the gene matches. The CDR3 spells CASKTGASNEQFF. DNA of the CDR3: TGTGCCAGCAAGACAGGGGCAAGCAATGAGCAGTTCTTC.

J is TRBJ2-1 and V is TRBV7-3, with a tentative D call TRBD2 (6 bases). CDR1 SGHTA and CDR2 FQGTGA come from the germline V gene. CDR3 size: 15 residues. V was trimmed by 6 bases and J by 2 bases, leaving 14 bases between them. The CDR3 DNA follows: TGTGCCAGCAGTGCGCTAAGCGGGCCCTACAATGAGCAGTTCTTC. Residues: CASSALSGPYNEQFF.

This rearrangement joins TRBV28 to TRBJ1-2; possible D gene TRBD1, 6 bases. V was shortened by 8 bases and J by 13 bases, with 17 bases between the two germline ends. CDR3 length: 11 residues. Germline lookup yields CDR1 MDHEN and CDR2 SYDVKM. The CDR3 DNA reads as TGTGCCAGCTACCAGGGGTTTAAGAGCACCTTC. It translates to CASYQGFKSTF.

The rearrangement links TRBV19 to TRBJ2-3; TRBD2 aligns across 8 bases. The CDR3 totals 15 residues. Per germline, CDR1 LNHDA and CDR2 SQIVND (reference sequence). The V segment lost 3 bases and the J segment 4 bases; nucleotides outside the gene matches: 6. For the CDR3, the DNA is TGTGCCAGTAGTATCTCAGCGGGAGTGGCAGATACGCAGTATTTT. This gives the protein CASSISAGVADTQYF.

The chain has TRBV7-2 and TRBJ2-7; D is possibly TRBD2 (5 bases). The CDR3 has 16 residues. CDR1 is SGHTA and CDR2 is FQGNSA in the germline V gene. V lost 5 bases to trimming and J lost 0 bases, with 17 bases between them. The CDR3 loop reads CASSLGPAGSSYEQYF. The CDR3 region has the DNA TGTGCCAGCAGCCTAGGGCCCGCTGGGAGCTCCTACGAGCAGTACTTC.

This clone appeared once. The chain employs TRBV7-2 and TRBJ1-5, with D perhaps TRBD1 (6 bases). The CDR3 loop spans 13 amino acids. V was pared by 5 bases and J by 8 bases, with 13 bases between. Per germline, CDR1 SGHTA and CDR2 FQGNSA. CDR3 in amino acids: CASSPQGREPQHF. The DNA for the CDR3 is TGTGCCAGCAGCCCACAGGGACGGGAGCCCCAGCATTTT.

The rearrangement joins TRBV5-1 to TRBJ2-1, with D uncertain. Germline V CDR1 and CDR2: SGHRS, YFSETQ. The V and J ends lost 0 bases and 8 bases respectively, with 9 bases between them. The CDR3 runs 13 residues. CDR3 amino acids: CASSLVVVDEQFF. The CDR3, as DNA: TGCGCCAGCAGCTTGGTAGTCGTGGATGAGCAGTTCTTC.

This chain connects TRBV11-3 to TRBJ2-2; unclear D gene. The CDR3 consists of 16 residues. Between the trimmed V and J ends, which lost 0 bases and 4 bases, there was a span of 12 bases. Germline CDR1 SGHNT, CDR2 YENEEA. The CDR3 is CASSLESGALTGELFF. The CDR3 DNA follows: TGTGCCAGCAGCTTAGAATCCGGTGCGCTCACCGGGGAGCTGTTTTTT.

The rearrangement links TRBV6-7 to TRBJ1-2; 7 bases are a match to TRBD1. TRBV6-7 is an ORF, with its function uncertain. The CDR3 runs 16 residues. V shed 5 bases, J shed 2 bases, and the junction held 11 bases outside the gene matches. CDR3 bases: TGTGCCAGCAGTCAGGACAGGCGATACCAAAACTATGGCTACACCTTC. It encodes CASSQDRRYQNYGYTF.